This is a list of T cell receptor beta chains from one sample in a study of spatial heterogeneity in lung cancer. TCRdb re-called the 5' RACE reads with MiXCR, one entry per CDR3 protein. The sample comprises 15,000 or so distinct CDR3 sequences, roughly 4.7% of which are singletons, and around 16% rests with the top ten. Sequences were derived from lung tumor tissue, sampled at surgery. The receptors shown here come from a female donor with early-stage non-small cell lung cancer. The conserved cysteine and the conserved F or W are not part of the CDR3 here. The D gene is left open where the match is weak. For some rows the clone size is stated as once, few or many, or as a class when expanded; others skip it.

cdr3_aa: ASSPPRDRGRFIGELF
d_call: TRBD1
j_call: TRBJ2-2
clone_size: many
v_call: TRBV18

cdr3_aa: ASSLEQLFTDTQY
d_call: -
j_call: TRBJ2-3
clone_size: medium-sized
v_call: TRBV7-8

cdr3_aa: ASSQDTGETQY
d_call: -
j_call: TRBJ2-5
clone_size: many
v_call: TRBV19

cdr3_aa: ASSLLTGTYGYT
d_call: TRBD1
j_call: TRBJ1-2
clone_size: many
v_call: TRBV7-2

cdr3_aa: ASSLAGWTGTSGGAPKF
d_call: TRBD2
j_call: TRBJ2-1
clone_size: -
v_call: TRBV7-8

cdr3_aa: ASSRNRGEATQY
d_call: TRBD1
j_call: TRBJ2-5
clone_size: many
v_call: TRBV28

cdr3_aa: ASSVYTDTQY
d_call: -
j_call: TRBJ2-3
clone_size: many
v_call: TRBV9

cdr3_aa: ASSLVRYGYT
d_call: -
j_call: TRBJ1-2
clone_size: many
v_call: TRBV6-2/TRBV6-3

cdr3_aa: ASRPSSTRRQF
d_call: -
j_call: TRBJ2-1
clone_size: -
v_call: TRBV6-2/TRBV6-3

cdr3_aa: ASSLGANQPQH
d_call: -
j_call: TRBJ1-5
clone_size: -
v_call: TRBV7-2

cdr3_aa: ASSPQRYNEQF
d_call: -
j_call: TRBJ2-1
clone_size: many
v_call: TRBV7-2

cdr3_aa: ASSRGTAEGSGANVLT
d_call: -
j_call: TRBJ2-6
clone_size: many
v_call: TRBV7-9

cdr3_aa: ASSLGPWGGYT
d_call: -
j_call: TRBJ1-2
clone_size: many
v_call: TRBV28

cdr3_aa: SASFNRGRDTDTQY
d_call: -
j_call: TRBJ2-3
clone_size: many
v_call: TRBV20-1

cdr3_aa: SARAPWSGGTLAKNIQY
d_call: TRBD2
j_call: TRBJ2-4
clone_size: many
v_call: TRBV20-1

cdr3_aa: ASSLRNGYT
d_call: -
j_call: TRBJ1-2
clone_size: many
v_call: TRBV5-4

cdr3_aa: STQRSRGDEQY
d_call: TRBD2
j_call: TRBJ2-7
clone_size: many
v_call: TRBV29-1

cdr3_aa: ASSEVGNTEAF
d_call: -
j_call: TRBJ1-1
clone_size: many
v_call: TRBV6-1

cdr3_aa: AISGGAETQY
d_call: -
j_call: TRBJ2-5
clone_size: many
v_call: TRBV10-3

cdr3_aa: ASSPEGRFEAF
d_call: -
j_call: TRBJ1-1
clone_size: many
v_call: TRBV9

cdr3_aa: AISSPGSPNEKLF
d_call: -
j_call: TRBJ1-4
clone_size: -
v_call: TRBV7-9

cdr3_aa: ASGWGDIAEAF
d_call: -
j_call: TRBJ1-1
clone_size: medium-sized
v_call: TRBV7-4

cdr3_aa: ASSRWTGKMNTEAF
d_call: -
j_call: TRBJ1-1
clone_size: -
v_call: TRBV6-6

cdr3_aa: ASSFYFSGSTDTQY
d_call: TRBD2
j_call: TRBJ2-3
clone_size: many
v_call: TRBV5-1

cdr3_aa: AWSVPSPRYEQY
d_call: -
j_call: TRBJ2-7
clone_size: few
v_call: TRBV30

cdr3_aa: ASIRQGGSDEQF
d_call: -
j_call: TRBJ2-1
clone_size: many
v_call: TRBV27

cdr3_aa: ASSQEPETQY
d_call: -
j_call: TRBJ2-5
clone_size: many
v_call: TRBV28

cdr3_aa: ASSQSWEGRNTEAF
d_call: -
j_call: TRBJ1-1
clone_size: many
v_call: TRBV4-1

cdr3_aa: ASSSGGGKGKNIQY
d_call: -
j_call: TRBJ2-4
clone_size: medium-sized
v_call: TRBV7-9

cdr3_aa: ASSNGGYEQY
d_call: -
j_call: TRBJ2-7
clone_size: few
v_call: TRBV2

cdr3_aa: SAHQGAYGYT
d_call: TRBD1
j_call: TRBJ1-2
clone_size: -
v_call: TRBV20-1

cdr3_aa: ASSDDEFEAF
d_call: -
j_call: TRBJ1-1
clone_size: many
v_call: TRBV10-2

cdr3_aa: ASSQNPPSTSGGETQY
d_call: TRBD2
j_call: TRBJ2-5
clone_size: many
v_call: TRBV4-2

cdr3_aa: ASRTRERTGANVLT
d_call: -
j_call: TRBJ2-6
clone_size: many
v_call: TRBV19

cdr3_aa: SAHTSGRGTDTQY
d_call: TRBD2
j_call: TRBJ2-3
clone_size: many
v_call: TRBV20-1

cdr3_aa: ASSFPASIAGELF
d_call: -
j_call: TRBJ2-2
clone_size: many
v_call: TRBV28

cdr3_aa: AWSPRVPTEAF
d_call: -
j_call: TRBJ1-1
clone_size: many
v_call: TRBV30